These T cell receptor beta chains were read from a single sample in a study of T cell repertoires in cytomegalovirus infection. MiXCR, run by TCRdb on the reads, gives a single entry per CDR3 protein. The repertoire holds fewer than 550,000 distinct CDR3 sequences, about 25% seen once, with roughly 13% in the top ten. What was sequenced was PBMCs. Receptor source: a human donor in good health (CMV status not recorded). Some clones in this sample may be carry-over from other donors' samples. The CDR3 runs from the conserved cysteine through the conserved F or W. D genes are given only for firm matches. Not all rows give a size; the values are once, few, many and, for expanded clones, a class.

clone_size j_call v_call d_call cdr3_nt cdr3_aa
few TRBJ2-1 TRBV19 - TGTGCCAGTAATCGGGGAGGACGGGACAATGAGCAGTTCTTC CASNRGGRDNEQFF
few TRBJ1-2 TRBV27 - TGTGCCAGCAGTTCTACAGGCCTCTATGGCTACACCTTC CASSSTGLYGYTF
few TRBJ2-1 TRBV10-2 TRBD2 TGCGCCAGCAGTGAGGCTAGCGGGGTTCCCTACAATGAGCAGTTCTTC CASSEASGVPYNEQFF
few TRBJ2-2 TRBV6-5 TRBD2 TGTGCCAGCACACCCGGGATAGTAGCGGGAGCTCACAACACCGGGGAGCTGTTTTTT CASTPGIVAGAHNTGELFF
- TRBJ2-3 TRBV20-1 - TGCAGTGCTAGAGAGTACCGGGACTTAAGCACAGATACGCAGTATTTT CSAREYRDLSTDTQYF
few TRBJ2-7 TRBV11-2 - TGTGCCAGCAGCTTAGCAGGGTCGGAAGAGCAGTACTTC CASSLAGSEEQYF
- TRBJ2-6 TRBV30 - TGTGCCTGGGGCCCGGGCTCTGGGGCCAACGTCCTGACTTTC CAWGPGSGANVLTF
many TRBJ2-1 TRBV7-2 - TGTGCCAGCAGCCACCCGATGAATGAGCAGTTCTTC CASSHPMNEQFF
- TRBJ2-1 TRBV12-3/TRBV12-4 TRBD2 TGTGCCAGCAGTGGTAGCGGGAGAGTAGAGAATGAGCAGTTCTTC CASSGSGRVENEQFF
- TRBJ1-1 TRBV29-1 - TGCAGCGTCGTGGACACAGGGCCCCCTGAAGCTTTCTTT CSVVDTGPPEAFF
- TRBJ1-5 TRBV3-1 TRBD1 TGTGCCAGCAGCCAAGATCCGACAGGGAATCAGCCCCAGCATTTT CASSQDPTGNQPQHF
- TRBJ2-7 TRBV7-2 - TGTGCCAGCGGCTTAGATGGCGGGGCCGAGCAGTACTTC CASGLDGGAEQYF
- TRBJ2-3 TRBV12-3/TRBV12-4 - TGTGCCAGCAGTCTACAGGTGGGGGATACGCAGTATTTT CASSLQVGDTQYF
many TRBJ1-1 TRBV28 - TGTGCCAGCATAGGCGGGGGGAACACTGAAGCTTTCTTT CASIGGGNTEAFF
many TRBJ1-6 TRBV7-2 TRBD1 TGTGCCAGCAGCTCCAACCAGGGGGCGTTTTTGTCACCCCTCCACTTT CASSSNQGAFLSPLHF
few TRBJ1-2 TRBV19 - TGTGCCAGTAGTCCCCGTCCATTGGGCAACTACACCTTC CASSPRPLGNYTF
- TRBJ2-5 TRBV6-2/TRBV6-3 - TGTGCCAGCAGTTACGGCGCCAGGTACAAGGAGACCCAGTACTTC CASSYGARYKETQYF
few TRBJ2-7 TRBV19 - TGTGCCAGTAGTATTGGAGGGGCGGCCTACGAGCAGTACTTC CASSIGGAAYEQYF
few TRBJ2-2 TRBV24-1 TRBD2 TGTGCCACCAGAAGGCGGGAGGCCGGGGAGCTGTTTTTT CATRRREAGELFF
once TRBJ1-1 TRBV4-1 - TGCGCCAGCAGCCAAGAGTCGAACACTGAAGCTTTCTTT CASSQESNTEAFF
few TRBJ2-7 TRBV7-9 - TGTGCCAGCAGCTTAACGATCTCCAGGTCCCTCGAGCAGTACTTC CASSLTISRSLEQYF
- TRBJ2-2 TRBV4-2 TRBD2 TGTGCCAGCAGCCCTGGTGCTAGCGGGAACACCGGGGAGCTGTTTTTT CASSPGASGNTGELFF